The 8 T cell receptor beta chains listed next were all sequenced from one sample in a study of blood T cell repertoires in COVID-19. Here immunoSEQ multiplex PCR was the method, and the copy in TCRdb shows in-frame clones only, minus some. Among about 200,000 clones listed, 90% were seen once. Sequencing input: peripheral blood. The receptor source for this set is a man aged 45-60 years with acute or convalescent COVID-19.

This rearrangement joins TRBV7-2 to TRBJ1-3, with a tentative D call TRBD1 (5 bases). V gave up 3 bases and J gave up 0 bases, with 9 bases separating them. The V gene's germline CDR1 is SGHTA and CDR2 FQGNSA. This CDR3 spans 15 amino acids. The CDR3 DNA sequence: TGTGCCAGCAGCTTTAAGGGGCCCTCTGGAAACACCATATATTTT. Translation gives CASSFKGPSGNTIYF. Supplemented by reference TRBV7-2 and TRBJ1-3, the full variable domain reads GAGVSQSPSNKVTEKGKDVELRCDPISGHTALYWYRQSLGQGLEFLIYFQGNSAPDKSGLPSDRFSAERTGGSVSTLTIQRTQQEDSAVYLCASSFKGPSGNTIYFGEGSWLTVV.

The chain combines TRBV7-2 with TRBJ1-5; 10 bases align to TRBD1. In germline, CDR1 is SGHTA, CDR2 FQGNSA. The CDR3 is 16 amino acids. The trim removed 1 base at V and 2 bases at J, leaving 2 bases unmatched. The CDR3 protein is CASSLVGTGGNQPQHF. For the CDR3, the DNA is TGTGCCAGCAGCTTAGTGGGGACAGGGGGCAATCAGCCCCAGCATTTT.

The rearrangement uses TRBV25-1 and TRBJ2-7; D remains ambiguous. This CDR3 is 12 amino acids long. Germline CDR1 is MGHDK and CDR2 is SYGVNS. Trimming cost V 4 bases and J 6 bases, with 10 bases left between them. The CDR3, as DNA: TGTGCCAGCAGTGCTGAGGTCCTCGAGCAGTACTTC. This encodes CASSAEVLEQYF.

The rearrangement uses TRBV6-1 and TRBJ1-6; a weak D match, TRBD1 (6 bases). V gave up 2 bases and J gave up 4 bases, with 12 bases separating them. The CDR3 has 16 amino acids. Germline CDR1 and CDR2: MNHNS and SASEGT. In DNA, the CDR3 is TGTGCCAGCAGTGAACCCGGGACATCATATAATTCACCCCTCCACTTT. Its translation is CASSEPGTSYNSPLHF.

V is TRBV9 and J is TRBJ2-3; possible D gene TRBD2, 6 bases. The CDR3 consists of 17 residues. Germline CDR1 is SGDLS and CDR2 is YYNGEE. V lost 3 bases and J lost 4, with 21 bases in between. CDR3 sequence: CASSGGVGQWRADTQYF. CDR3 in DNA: TGTGCCAGCAGCGGGGGGGTAGGCCAATGGAGGGCAGATACGCAGTATTTT.

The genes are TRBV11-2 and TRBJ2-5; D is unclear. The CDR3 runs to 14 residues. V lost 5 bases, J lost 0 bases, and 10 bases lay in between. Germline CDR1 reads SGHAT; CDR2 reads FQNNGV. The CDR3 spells CASSPQWHQETQYF. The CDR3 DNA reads TGTGCCAGCAGCCCGCAATGGCACCAAGAGACCCAGTACTTC.

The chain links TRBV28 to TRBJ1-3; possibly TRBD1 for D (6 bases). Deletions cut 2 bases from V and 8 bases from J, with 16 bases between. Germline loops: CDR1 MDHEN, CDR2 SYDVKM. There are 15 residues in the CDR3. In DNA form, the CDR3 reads TGTGCCAGCAGTTTAGGGCTGGGCAGGGGAGACACCATATATTTT. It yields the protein CASSLGLGRGDTIYF.

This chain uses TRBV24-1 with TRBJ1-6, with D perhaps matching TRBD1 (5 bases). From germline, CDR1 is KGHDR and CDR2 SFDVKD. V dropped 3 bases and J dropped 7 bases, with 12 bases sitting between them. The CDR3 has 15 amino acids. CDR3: CATSDGQGWNSPLHF. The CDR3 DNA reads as TGTGCCACCAGTGATGGTCAGGGATGGAATTCACCCCTCCACTTT.